What follows describes a single T cell receptor (beta chain). Its antigen remains unidentified. Within one base of it there is no much larger clone, and no base qualities were kept. These data belong to a study of PD-L1 blockade in urothelial cancer (dated by TCRdb to 2016 to 2017). Concerning the study at large: All patients started therapy around 2014 and received atezolizumab 1,200 mg intravenously every 3 weeks. Pretreatment tumor samples, along with matched peripheral blood collected serially before and after atezolizumab treatment, underwent TCR sequencing. Durable clinical benefit was achieved by nine patients and was not achieved by 20 patients. Durable clinical benefit was defined as a progression-free survival longer than 6 months, and TCR features were additionally tested against progression-free survival and overall survival. Somatic, immune and clinical correlates of response to PD-L1 blockade with atezolizumab in urothelial cancer were the focus of an exploratory multi-omic analysis. About nine tenths of the roughly 29 patients were males with bladder-origin urothelial cancer, and 18 of 29 reported a prior smoking history. Under 30 patients had pretreatment blood TCR-seq, about 25 had at least one posttreatment blood collection, and about 25 had tumor TCR-seq. Patients had an ECOG performance status of 0 or 1 and had received between 0 and 3 prior chemotherapy regimens. Blood samples were analyzed at 3 weeks after treatment start (second dose) and at 6 weeks after treatment start. Blood samples gave median yields of roughly 150,000 T cells and over 80,000 unique TCRs, along with a median clonality of around 0.08. Whole exome sequencing and RNA sequencing of pretreatment tumors were performed alongside TCR sequencing in the same patients.

The time point label corresponds to: pretreatment peripheral blood. A total of 25 to 30 patients with locally advanced or metastatic urothelial carcinoma, treated at Memorial Sloan Kettering on a trial protocol, made up the cohort. Peripheral blood mononuclear cells were collected pretreatment and during treatment, with between 1 and 8 total time points obtained per patient. The Qiagen DNeasy Blood extraction kit was used to purify genomic DNA from total PBMCs and tumor samples. PBMCs were collected pretreatment and during treatment, and were isolated and stored as previously described. To estimate absolute template abundance from read counts, synthetic TCR analog templates were spiked into each PCR. The immunoSEQ assay was used to amplify TCRbeta CDR3 regions from genomic DNA with bias-controlled V and J gene primers. Rearranged TCRbeta segments were sequenced at approximately 20X coverage. Per the source publication's procedure: Sequencing errors were corrected by clustering, and CDR3s were annotated against IMGT so that V, D and J genes could be assigned. Downstream analyses used only productive TCRbeta rearrangements, leaving out any out-of-frame or stop-codon sequences. Clonality was computed as one minus Shannon entropy normalized by the log of the number of unique productive sequences. Clones differing between time points or between blood and tumor were identified using Fisher's exact test with Benjamini-Hochberg correction, with an adjusted p below 0.01 applied as the threshold. Held by TCRdb, this immuneACCESS table contains in-frame sequences only and omits some clones. Under half of the omission traces to an unresolved V gene where checked; the cause of the rest is unknown. V and J calls and clone size come straight from that table; D and trimming were deduced from the DNA. This sample holds approximately 88,000 clones; roughly 84% were observed only once. Jointly, the top ten make up about 2.1% of the sample.

Paper-wide results and their limitations: A pretreatment peripheral blood TCR clonality below the median was linked to improved progression-free and overall survival. Because of the small sample size (n of about 29) and the many exploratory analyses performed, the results are intended to be regarded as hypothesis-generating. Patients with durable benefit showed greater expansion of tumor-associated TCR clones in peripheral blood 3 weeks after starting treatment (n ≈ 23, p = 0.022).

The material was PBMCs, obtained around atezolizumab (anti-PD-L1) treatment. The TCR originated in a man aged 55 to 70 with urothelial cancer.

The encoded CDR3 is CASSRRDRRSNTDTQYF. The DNA is as follows: TGTGCCAGCAGCCGTAGGGACAGACGATCGAACACAGATACGCAGTATTTT. The chain is assembled from TRBV14 and TRBJ2-3; 7 central bases correspond to TRBD1. V has 4 bases trimmed and J has 2 bases trimmed; junction bases matching no gene number 12. The CDR3 has 17 amino acids, counting the end cysteine and phenylalanine. Just CDR3 DNA is preserved here, 51 bases in frame from base 1. For CDR1 and CDR2, the germline V gene lists SGHDN and FVKESK.